These 27 T cell receptor beta chains came from one sample sequenced in a study of blood T cells in healthy people across ages (dated by TCRdb to the mid-2010s). The library was generated by 5' RACE. Sequencing took place on an Illumina HiSeq 2500. A second PCR of about 6 to 12 cycles was performed with a sample-barcoded 5' primer and a J-beta primer mix. Starting from the raw public reads, TCRdb applied fastp trimming at Q25, assembled clones with MiXCR and retained in-frame beta chains. Every distinct CDR3 protein forms one entry, paired with its most common genes and DNA. This sample has about a million distinct CDR3 sequences in its table, and 30% to 40% of those were observed once. Roughly 14% of the sample goes to the ten largest clones. The sequenced sample consisted of blood. The source of these receptors is a man between 18 and 29 years old in good health.

This chain uses TRBV5-1 with TRBJ2-1; the match to TRBD2 covers 14 bases. Trimming removed 2 bases from V and 6 bases from J; junction bases left unmatched: 7. This CDR3 comprises 17 residues. Germline loops: CDR1 SGHRS, CDR2 YFSETQ. The DNA of the CDR3 is TGCGCCAGCAGCTTACTTCACGGGACTAGCGGGGGCAATGAGCAGTTCTTC. The encoded protein is CASSLLHGTSGGNEQFF.

The genes are TRBV2 and TRBJ1-1, with TRBD1 identical over 7 bases. Germline V gives CDR1 SNHLY, CDR2 FYNNEI. The CDR3 runs 14 residues. Losses at the gene ends were 6 bases for V and 0 bases for J; bases not matched to a gene: 4. The CDR3 sequence: CASSGTVMNTEAFF. DNA of the CDR3: TGTGCCAGCAGCGGGACAGTGATGAACACTGAAGCTTTCTTT.

About this clonotype: This may arise from a read error, as a much more abundant clone is one base away. The chain joins TRBV29-1 to TRBJ2-5; 11 bases are shared with TRBD1. CDR3 length equals 13 residues. J was trimmed by 11 bases and V by 6 bases; bases with no gene match: 11. Germline values: CDR1 SQVTM, CDR2 ANQGSEA. CDR3 residues: CSVGQGEIYGQYF. CDR3 coding DNA: TGCAGCGTGGGACAGGGGGAAATTTACGGGCAGTACTTC.

The V gene is TRBV4-2, the J gene TRBJ1-5, with a weak D call TRBD1 (5 bases). CDR1 and CDR2 (germline): LGHNA, YNFKEQ. The CDR3 extends over 16 amino acids. Trimming took 5 bases from V and 2 from J, leaving 16 bases between them. For the CDR3, the DNA is TGTGCCAGCAGCATCGGGACCGGGGGGGGCAATCAGCCCCAGCATTTT. Translating it yields CASSIGTGGGNQPQHF.

Details on this clonotype: The junction does not match germline at one end; this may be a read error. The chain employs TRBV4-2 and TRBJ1-2; D gene uncertain. There are 14 residues in the CDR3. Germline CDR1 reads LGHNA; CDR2 reads YNFKEQ. Here the CDR3 reads CASSQLGRIDGYNF. In DNA form, the CDR3 reads TGTGCCAGCAGCCAACTGGGAAGAATCGATGGCTACAACTTC.

This clonotype was detected ten times or more. The genes are TRBV6-5 and TRBJ1-1; the D gene is possibly TRBD1 (6 bases). The CDR3 runs to 14 residues. V lost 6 bases and J 10 bases, leaving 21 bases between the germline ends. Looked up from germline, CDR1 is MNHEY and CDR2 is SVGAGI. CDR3 bases: TGTGCCAGCAGCCAACAAAAGACAGGCCCCACAGCTTTCTTT. Encoded protein: CASSQQKTGPTAFF.

V gene TRBV29-1 combines with J gene TRBJ1-2, with 9 bases fitting TRBD1. Germline-derived CDR1 and CDR2 are SQVTM and ANQGSEA. The J segment lost 7 bases and the V segment lost 6 bases, leaving 6 bases of the junction unmatched. The CDR3 sequence is 12 residues long. The CDR3 DNA sequence: TGCAGCGTGTCCGGGACAGGGCGTGGCTACACCTTC. Translation gives CSVSGTGRGYTF. Based on the CDR3 plus reference TRBV29-1 and TRBJ1-2, the full variable domain is SAVISQKPSRDICQRGTSLTIQCQVDSQVTMMFWYRQQPGQSLTLIATANQGSEATYESGFVIDKFPISRPNLTFSTLTVSNMSPEDSSIYLCSVSGTGRGYTFGSGTRLTVV.

The chain recombines TRBV5-1 with TRBJ2-7; 8 bases map to TRBD2. After removal of 4 bases from V and 7 bases from J, the junction contained 16 bases not matched to a gene. CDR1 and CDR2 (germline): SGHRS, YFSETQ. CDR3 length: 16 amino acids. The DNA of the CDR3 is TGCGCCAGCAGCACTCGGACTAGCAATACGAACAATGAGCAGTACTTC. It is translated as CASSTRTSNTNNEQYF. Filled out from reference TRBV5-1 and TRBJ2-7, the complete variable domain reads KAGVTQTPRYLIKTRGQQVTLSCSPISGHRSVSWYQQTPGQGLQFLFEYFSETQRNKGNFPGRFSGRQFSNSRSEMNVSTLELGDSALYLCASSTRTSNTNNEQYFGPGTRLTVT.

This clonotype was detected a few times. The V gene is TRBV20-1, the J gene TRBJ2-1, with D unresolved. The germline CDR1 and CDR2 sequences are DFQATT and SNEGSKA (reference sequence). V was clipped by 1 base and J by 9 bases, with 13 bases between them. This CDR3 has 13 amino acids. The CDR3, as DNA: TGCAGTGCTAGAGCTCTACAGTTCGGTGAGCAGTTCTTC. Translating gives CSARALQFGEQFF.

The chain uses TRBV27 and TRBJ1-6; D possibly corresponds to TRBD1 (5 bases). Per germline, CDR1 MNHEY and CDR2 SMNVEV (reference sequence). The CDR3 covers 18 residues. Trimming shortened V by 8 bases and J by 1 base, and 21 bases separated the two germline ends. The CDR3 DNA sequence: TGTGCCAGCCAGCCCCTCCCGGGACCGAGGTCCTATAATTCACCCCTCCACTTT. Translation: CASQPLPGPRSYNSPLHF.

This clonotype was observed a handful of times. This chain links TRBV7-2 with TRBJ2-3, with D possibly being TRBD1 or TRBD2 (5 bases each). CDR3 length equals 15 residues. V lost 0 bases, J lost 2 bases, and 9 bases lay in between. Germline V gene data show CDR1 as SGHTA and CDR2 as FQGNSA. The CDR3, as DNA: TGTGCCAGCAGCTTAGCGGGGGACCCCACAGATACGCAGTATTTT. This translates into CASSLAGDPTDTQYF.

This sequence joins TRBV10-3 and TRBJ2-5; 9 bases line up with TRBD1. Germline V CDR1 and CDR2: ENHRY, SYGVKD. Trimming removed 3 bases from V and 11 bases from J; junction bases left unmatched: 16. The CDR3 length is 16 residues. DNA for the CDR3: TGTGCCATCAGTGATAAGGACAGGGGTCACTACAATGAGCAGTACTTC. Amino acid sequence: CAISDKDRGHYNEQYF.

There are many counts of this clonotype. The chain couples TRBV27 to TRBJ2-7, with D tentatively TRBD1 (6 bases). The CDR3 is 14 amino acids. CDR1 and CDR2 (germline): MNHEY, SMNVEV (reference sequence). Between the trimmed V and J ends, which lost 7 bases and 0 bases, there was a span of 13 bases. The CDR3 is CASTTTGSSYEQYF. The CDR3 coding sequence is TGTGCCAGCACGACGACAGGAAGCTCCTACGAGCAGTACTTC.

V gene TRBV28 combines with J gene TRBJ1-4; TRBD1 matches at 8 bases. Losses at the gene ends were 6 bases for V and 7 bases for J; bases not matched to a gene: 10. Germline V lookup: CDR1 MDHEN, CDR2 SYDVKM. The CDR3 sequence is 15 residues long. The CDR3 nucleotides are TGTGCCAGCAGCCCCCCGACAGGGGATGGTGAAAAACTGTTTTTT. This translates into CASSPPTGDGEKLFF.

This clonotype was seen a few times. A junction boundary mismatches the germline segment, possibly from a read error. The J gene is TRBJ2-1, the V gene TRBV28; TRBD1 matches 11 bases. Germline lookup yields CDR1 MDHEN and CDR2 SYDVKM. The CDR3 has 16 amino acids. CDR3 sequence: CASSGRGQGAINEQFF. CDR3 coding DNA: TGCGCCAGCAGTGGCCGAGGACAGGGGGCTATTAATGAGCAGTTCTTC.

This chain joins TRBV28 and TRBJ1-4, with D possibly being TRBD1 (5 bases). The V end was cut by 7 bases, the J end by 3 bases, with 15 bases between. Germline CDR1 is MDHEN and CDR2 is SYDVKM. CDR3 length: 15 residues. CDR3 in DNA: TGTGCCAGCACCCCCGGAGGGGCAGCTAATGAAAAACTGTTTTTT. It translates to CASTPGGAANEKLFF.

V is TRBV28 and J is TRBJ1-2, with a possible D match to TRBD1 (5 bases). V was cut by 7 bases and J by 3 bases, with 15 bases left in between. The germline CDR1 and CDR2 sequences are MDHEN and SYDVKM. This CDR3 has 14 amino acids. The CDR3: CASNPGRYDYGYTF. The CDR3 DNA is TGTGCCAGCAACCCGGGACGGTACGACTATGGCTACACCTTC.

This chain joins TRBV9 and TRBJ2-5, with 7 bases identical to TRBD1. The closer fit of TRBJ2-1 to the DNA end suggests the J call may be wrong. This CDR3 is built from 14 residues. CDR1 and CDR2 from the germline V gene are SGDLS and YYNGEE. CDR3: CASSPTGEGETQFF. Here the CDR3 DNA reads TGTGCCAGCAGCCCAACAGGGGAAGGAGAGACCCAGTTCTTC.

This rearrangement joins TRBV10-3 to TRBJ1-1; no reliable D call. The V gene lost 0 bases and the J gene lost 0 bases, with 8 bases spanning the gap. CDR1 ENHRY and CDR2 SYGVKD come from the germline V gene. The CDR3 sequence is 15 residues long. CDR3 loop: CAISESELLNTEAFF. CDR3 nucleotides: TGTGCCATCAGTGAGTCGGAGTTACTGAACACTGAAGCTTTCTTT.

To note about this clonotype: A much bigger clone sits one base away, suggesting this may be a read error. The genes are TRBV7-9 and TRBJ2-3; TRBD2 matches 12 bases. The germline CDR1 and CDR2 sequences are SEHNR and FQNEAQ (reference sequence). This CDR3 spans 17 amino acids. Trimming took 2 bases from V and 2 from J; bases not matched to a gene: 5. The CDR3 DNA follows: TGTGCCAGCAGCTTAAGGACTAGCGGGAAGACCACAGATACGCAGTATTTT. Its protein is CASSLRTSGKTTDTQYF.

The chain couples TRBV6-5 to TRBJ2-4; possibly TRBD2 for D (6 bases). The DNA matches TRBJ2-7 better at its end, which makes the J call doubtful. The CDR3 extends over 15 amino acids. The germline V gene encodes CDR1 MNHEY and CDR2 SVGAGI. The CDR3 sequence: CASSSPRDFADEQYF. CDR3 nucleotides: TGTGCCAGCAGTTCTCCGAGGGACTTTGCCGACGAGCAGTACTTC.

V usage is TRBV20-1 and J usage is TRBJ1-1, with 7 positions matching TRBD1. J gave up 0 bases and V 5 bases, and 6 bases lay outside the gene matches. This CDR3 region has 14 residues. Germline V CDR1 and CDR2: DFQATT, SNEGSKA (reference sequence). DNA for the CDR3: TGCAGTGCTCCGCGGACAGGAATGAACACTGAAGCTTTCTTT. This codes for CSAPRTGMNTEAFF.

The J gene is TRBJ2-3, the V gene TRBV4-2, with 13 bases aligning to TRBD2. Germline CDR1 LGHNA, CDR2 YNFKEQ. The ends lost 0 bases at V and 5 bases at J; junction bases unmatched: 5. This CDR3 has 17 residues. CDR3 DNA: TGTGCCAGCAGCCAAGATATGGGGACTAGCGGGGTAGATACGCAGTATTTT. Its protein product is CASSQDMGTSGVDTQYF.

The chain combines TRBV28 with TRBJ2-1; 9 nucleotides align to TRBD1. Trimming took 3 bases from V and 4 from J; bases not matched to a gene: 7. The length of the CDR3 is 16 residues. In germline, CDR1 is MDHEN, CDR2 SYDVKM. The CDR3 bases are TGTGCCAGCAGTTTGAACATTGGACAGGGGTACAATGAGCAGTTCTTC. This translates into CASSLNIGQGYNEQFF.

In its sample, this clonotype was seen a few times. The V and J genes are TRBV9 and TRBJ2-1; D assignment may be TRBD1 or TRBD2 (7 bases each). V lost 0 bases, J lost 9 bases, and 13 bases lay in between. Germline assignment: CDR1 SGDLS and CDR2 YYNGEE. This CDR3 spans 14 amino acids. This CDR3 reads CASSVGSGGGEQFF. In nucleotides, the CDR3 is TGTGCCAGCAGCGTAGGTTCAGGGGGGGGTGAGCAGTTCTTC.

The table lists this clonotype with a few counts. The rearrangement links TRBV6-5 to TRBJ2-1; tentative D call: TRBD1 (6 bases). The CDR3 covers 15 residues. Germline lookup yields CDR1 MNHEY and CDR2 SVGAGI. V was shortened by 6 bases and J by 2 bases, with 14 bases between the two germline ends. CDR3 bases: TGTGCCAGCAGCACCGGACAGAACACCTACAATGAGCAGTTCTTC. It specifies CASSTGQNTYNEQFF.

The chain employs TRBV4-2 and TRBJ2-7; possibly TRBD2 for D (5 bases). Trimming took 1 base from V and 0 from J, leaving 10 bases between them. The CDR3 is made up of 15 amino acids. The germline V gene encodes CDR1 LGHNA and CDR2 YNFKEQ. The CDR3 reads CASSQVEGNSYEQYF. The CDR3 bases are TGTGCCAGCAGCCAAGTAGAGGGTAACTCCTACGAGCAGTACTTC.